This T cell receptor beta chain was obtained from a study of metastatic and nonmetastatic thyroid tumors (dated by TCRdb to about 2020). About the full investigation: Repertoires from peripheral blood and from tumor or nodule tissue samples of malignant and benign thyroid patients were compared. What the research found in general, with its limitations: TCR beta diversity was reported as significantly higher in malignant tumors than in benign nodules, in both blood and tumor samples.

This clone has a count of ten or more. Its antigen target is currently unknown. Base quality data are lacking; no much larger clone is found one base away. No treatment had been received by any patient before thyroid surgery. The study retrospectively analysed patient clinical samples collected from about 2012 to 2018 using T-cell receptor beta sequencing. From cysteine to phenylalanine, the CDR3 is 13 amino acids long. Only the CDR3 portion is preserved as DNA: 39 bases, with reading frame beginning at the first base. The germline V gene (reference sequence) provides CDR1 WNHNN and CDR2 SYGVQD. At the junction V is shortened by 4 bases and J by 1 base, with 7 bases in between. The library was built by means of PCR. This sample was sequenced with an Illumina HiSeq 4000. High-throughput sequencing was used to profile the TCR beta-chain CDR3 region of each patient. As for how the authors treated the data: The researchers built a classifier to tell apart papillary thyroid cancer patients with distant metastasis, based on CDR3 differences among clinicopathological groups. The Shannon index was used to measure repertoire diversity, and the Morisita-Horn index was used to measure how similar tumor and blood repertoires were. The public reads were run again by TCRdb, first through fastp at Q25 and then through MiXCR, and only productive beta chains were kept. The V and J calls were determined by TCRdb, not by the authors. A total of about 20,000 clones appear in this sample, around 16% of them only once. The ten top clones hold 8% to 13% of the sample.

Sequenced: tumor tissue. This chain joins TRBV10-1 to TRBJ1-1; tentative D gene TRBD1, with 5 bases matching. The receptor was derived from a female donor with papillary thyroid cancer or a benign thyroid nodule (not recorded which). Some clones in this sample may be carry-over from other donors' samples. The base sequence is TGCGCCAGCAGTGGGACACCGAACACTGAAGCTTTCTTT. Its amino acids are CASSGTPNTEAFF.